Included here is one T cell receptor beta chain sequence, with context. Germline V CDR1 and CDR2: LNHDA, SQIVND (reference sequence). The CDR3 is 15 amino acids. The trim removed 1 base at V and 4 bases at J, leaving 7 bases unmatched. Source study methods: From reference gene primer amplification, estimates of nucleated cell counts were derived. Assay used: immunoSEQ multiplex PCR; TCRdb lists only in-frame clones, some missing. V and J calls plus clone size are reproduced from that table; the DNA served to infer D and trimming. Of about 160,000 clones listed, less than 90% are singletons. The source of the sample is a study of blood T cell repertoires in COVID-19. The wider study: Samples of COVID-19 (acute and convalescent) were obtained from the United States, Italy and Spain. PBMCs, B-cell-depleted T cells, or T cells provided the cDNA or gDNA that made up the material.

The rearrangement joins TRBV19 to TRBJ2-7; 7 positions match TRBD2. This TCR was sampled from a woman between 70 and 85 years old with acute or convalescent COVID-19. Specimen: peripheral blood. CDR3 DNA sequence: TGTGCCAGTAGTATAGCAGACGGGAGGCGGTACGAGCAGTACTTC. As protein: CASSIADGRRYEQYF.